Presented here are 26 T cell receptor beta chains from one specimen sequenced in a study of blood T cell repertoires in COVID-19. Clones were read by immunoSEQ multiplex PCR, and TCRdb kept only the in-frame ones, dropping some. The sample records about 88,000 clones, roughly nine tenths being singletons. The sequenced sample was peripheral blood. Receptor source: a woman aged 80 or over with active COVID-19.

The CDR3 nucleotides read TGTGCCAGCAGCCGCCGGGACTCCTCCTACGAGCAGTACTTC. The encoded protein is CASSRRDSSYEQYF. J is TRBJ2-7 and V is TRBV7-2; possibly TRBD2 for D (6 bases). CDR1 and CDR2 from the germline V gene are SGHTA and FQGNSA. The CDR3 is 14 amino acids. The V and J ends lost 5 bases and 0 bases respectively, with 11 bases between them.

This clone was recorded only once. The rearrangement joins TRBV27 to TRBJ1-2; tentatively, D is TRBD1 (6 bases). The length of the CDR3 is 14 residues. The V gene's germline CDR1 is MNHEY and CDR2 SMNVEV (reference sequence). The V gene lost 5 bases and the J gene lost 8 bases, with 18 bases spanning the gap. CDR3 sequence reads: CASSAIQGSRGYTF. The CDR3 region has the DNA TGTGCCAGCAGTGCAATACAGGGCAGTAGGGGCTACACCTTC.

The chain uses TRBV10-3 and TRBJ2-7; 7 nucleotides align to TRBD1. The V segment lost 0 bases and the J segment 7 bases; nucleotides outside the gene matches: 9. CDR1 is ENHRY and CDR2 is SYGVKD in the germline V gene. The CDR3 is made up of 15 amino acids. The CDR3 DNA reads TGTGCCATCAGTGAGTCGCAGGGGGACCAGGGGGAGCAGTACTTC. Translation: CAISESQGDQGEQYF.

The CDR3 region has the DNA TGCGCCAGCAGCTTGGTAGTCAGGGGTCCCCTAAACACCGGGGAGCTGTTTTTT. Translating gives CASSLVVRGPLNTGELFF. The chain couples TRBV5-1 to TRBJ2-2; possible D gene TRBD1, 6 bases. Per germline, CDR1 SGHRS and CDR2 YFSETQ. The CDR3 totals 18 residues. V was pared by 0 bases and J by 2 bases, with 17 bases between.

This chain connects TRBV5-4 to TRBJ2-7; 12 bases line up with TRBD2. The CDR3 is made up of 16 amino acids. With V trimmed by 4 bases and J by 0 bases, 5 bases remained unmatched. Germline CDR1 SGHNT, CDR2 YYREEE (reference sequence). The CDR3 region is CASSTGLAGLSYEQYF. The DNA for the CDR3 is TGTGCCAGCAGCACAGGACTAGCGGGGCTCTCCTACGAGCAGTACTTC.

In its sample, this clone was seen once. V is TRBV21-1 and J is TRBJ2-1; the D call TRBD2 from the table was never checked on the DNA. TRBV21-1 is a listed pseudogene. The CDR3 has 11 amino acids. The CDR3 spells CAPRGYNEQFF. The CDR3 DNA follows: TGTGCCCCCAGAGGCTACAATGAGCAGTTCTTC.

This chain links TRBV28 with TRBJ1-3, with D perhaps TRBD1 (6 bases). The CDR3 covers 17 residues. V lost 5 bases and J 1 base, leaving 18 bases between the germline ends. Germline V gives CDR1 MDHEN, CDR2 SYDVKM. The CDR3 bases are TGTGCCAGCAGTCCGGCTACGACAGGTACTTCTGGAAACACCATATATTTT. Translating gives CASSPATTGTSGNTIYF.

This sequence joins TRBV11-2 and TRBJ2-1; 7 bases are shared with TRBD2. Unmatched junction bases numbered 14, after V lost 4 bases and J lost 8 bases. Germline CDR1 is SGHAT and CDR2 is FQNNGV. The CDR3 contains 16 residues. Written as DNA, the CDR3 is TGTGCCAGCAGCTCTACCAAGAGGGGAGGGCCTTATGAGCAGTTCTTC. Translated: CASSSTKRGGPYEQFF.

The chain uses TRBV9 and TRBJ1-5; 8 bases match TRBD1. Trimming took 3 bases from V and 6 from J; bases not matched to a gene: 2. CDR1 SGDLS and CDR2 YYNGEE come from the germline V gene. The CDR3 is made up of 13 amino acids. The CDR3 sequence: CASSARGLQPQHF. The CDR3 nucleotides read TGTGCCAGCAGCGCCAGGGGGCTTCAGCCCCAGCATTTT.

This chain links TRBV7-2 with TRBJ2-5, with 12 positions matching TRBD1. CDR1 SGHTA and CDR2 FQGNSA come from the germline V gene. The CDR3 sequence is 15 residues long. Unmatched junction bases numbered 9, after V lost 8 bases and J lost 5 bases. The CDR3 sequence: CASGDRGRLMETQYF. The DNA for the CDR3 is TGTGCCAGCGGGGACAGGGGGCGCCTGATGGAGACCCAGTACTTC.

The chain carries TRBV7-2 and TRBJ2-1; the match to TRBD1 covers 10 bases. The trim removed 6 bases at V and 8 bases at J, leaving 10 bases unmatched. The CDR3 contains 15 residues. Germline V gene lookup returns CDR1 SGHTA and CDR2 FQGNSA. The CDR3, as DNA: TGTGCCAGCAGATACCGACAGGGGGCGTGGGATGAGCAGTTCTTC. It is translated as CASRYRQGAWDEQFF.

The chain carries TRBV10-3 and TRBJ2-1; D unclear. This CDR3 has 13 amino acids. Germline values: CDR1 ENHRY, CDR2 SYGVKD. The V gene lost 6 bases and the J gene lost 5 bases, with 11 bases spanning the gap. The CDR3: CAIRERGDNEQFF. The CDR3 DNA is TGTGCCATCAGAGAGCGAGGTGACAATGAGCAGTTCTTC.

The rearrangement uses TRBV4-2 and TRBJ2-1; 7 nucleotides align to TRBD2. CDR1 is LGHNA and CDR2 is YNFKEQ in the germline V gene. There are 17 residues in the CDR3. The ends lost 0 bases at V and 2 bases at J; junction bases unmatched: 7. The CDR3 spells CASSQEDLAATYNEQFF. The CDR3 nucleotides are TGTGCCAGCAGCCAAGAGGATCTAGCGGCAACCTACAATGAGCAGTTCTTC.

The CDR3, as DNA: TGTGCCAGCAGCTTAGCGGCCTTTGCAGGAAACACCATATATTTT. Its translation is CASSLAAFAGNTIYF. V is TRBV7-2 and J is TRBJ1-3, with D unclear. Trimming removed 0 bases at V and 4 bases at J, with 10 bases between. This CDR3 spans 15 amino acids. Germline V gene sequence: CDR1 SGHTA, CDR2 FQGNSA.

This chain links TRBV25-1 with TRBJ2-7; 8 positions match TRBD1. The CDR3 has 16 residues. J lost 1 base, V lost 3 bases, and 8 bases had no gene match. The germline V gene encodes CDR1 MGHDK and CDR2 SYGVNS. For the CDR3, the DNA is TGTGCCAGCAGTGATCCCCACAGGGGGACGTCCTACGAGCAGTACTTC. Translating it yields CASSDPHRGTSYEQYF.

The chain joins TRBV18 to TRBJ1-4; the match to TRBD1 covers 9 bases. Trimming cost V 5 bases and J 6 bases; bases outside gene matches: 7. CDR1 is KGHSH and CDR2 is LQKENI in the germline V gene. CDR3 size: 15 residues. CDR3 nucleotides: TGTGCCAGCTCAGCCCGGGACAGGGAGTATGAAAAACTGTTTTTT. It specifies CASSARDREYEKLFF.

This rearrangement joins TRBV10-3 to TRBJ1-5; D is perhaps TRBD1 (5 bases). The CDR3 has 15 residues. CDR1 ENHRY and CDR2 SYGVKD come from the germline V gene. Trimming removed 2 bases at V and 7 bases at J, with 15 bases between. The CDR3 loop reads CAISEGAADTQPQHF. CDR3 nucleotide sequence: TGTGCCATCAGTGAGGGGGCCGCGGACACACAGCCCCAGCATTTT.

The chain links TRBV30 to TRBJ2-7; perhaps TRBD1 as D (5 bases). Germline CDR1 is GTSNPN and CDR2 is SVGIG (reference sequence). CDR3 length: 13 residues. Between the trimmed V and J ends, which lost 2 bases and 5 bases, there was a span of 13 bases. The DNA for the CDR3 is TGTGCCTGGAGTTCAGGGTTTGACCACGAGCAGTACTTC. It specifies CAWSSGFDHEQYF. The entire variable domain, with the rest obtained from reference TRBV30 and TRBJ2-7, is as follows: SQTIHQWPATLVQPVGSPLSLECTVEGTSNPNLYWYRQAAGRGLQLLFYSVGIGQISSEVPQNLSASRPQDRQFILSSKKLLLSDSGFYLCAWSSGFDHEQYFGPGTRLTVT.

The CDR3 bases are TGTGCCAGCAGCCAAGGGTCGGACAGGAACTACGAGCAGTACTTC. Protein: CASSQGSDRNYEQYF. V usage is TRBV3-1 (or the pseudogene TRBV3-2) and J usage is TRBJ2-7; 7 positions match TRBD1. Germline CDR1 and CDR2: LGHDT and YNNKEL (reference sequence). The V gene end was trimmed by 1 base and the J gene end by 3 bases; junction bases not matched to a gene: 6. The CDR3 has 15 amino acids.

The chain couples TRBV7-6 to TRBJ2-3, with 7 bases fitting TRBD1. The CDR3 is made up of 16 amino acids. Trimming removed 6 bases from V and 1 base from J; junction bases left unmatched: 10. Germline V CDR1 and CDR2: SGHVS, FNYEAQ. The CDR3 coding sequence is TGTGCCAGCAGTTTTACAGGGGCCTCTGGCACAGATACGCAGTATTTT. Translation: CASSFTGASGTDTQYF.

The genes are TRBV5-1 and TRBJ2-7, with 10 bases lining up with TRBD2. There are 15 residues in the CDR3. The ends lost 1 base at V and 7 bases at J; junction bases unmatched: 8. Germline loops: CDR1 SGHRS, CDR2 YFSETQ. Here the CDR3 DNA reads TGCGCCAGCAGCTTGCTAGCGGGAGTACCCCGGGAGCAGTACTTC. It encodes CASSLLAGVPREQYF.

The V and J genes are TRBV9 and TRBJ2-5, with a possible D match to TRBD1 (5 bases). V was clipped by 4 bases and J by 2 bases, with 12 bases between them. Germline assignment: CDR1 SGDLS and CDR2 YYNGEE. This CDR3 region has 14 residues. The DNA for the CDR3 is TGTGCCAGCAGCACCGGACACGGTCAAGAGACCCAGTACTTC. Its protein is CASSTGHGQETQYF. Using reference TRBV9 and TRBJ2-5 for the parts outside the CDR3, the full variable domain is DSGVTQTPKHLITATGQRVTLRCSPRSGDLSVYWYQQSLDQGLQFLIQYYNGEERAKGNILERFSAQQFPDLHSELNLSSLELGDSALYFCASSTGHGQETQYFGPGTRLLVL.

This chain uses TRBV28 with TRBJ2-7; the match to TRBD1 covers 9 bases. V was pared by 5 bases and J by 2 bases, with 7 bases of the junction left unmatched. CDR3 length equals 15 residues. Germline lookup yields CDR1 MDHEN and CDR2 SYDVKM. This CDR3 reads CASSAPTGGTYEQYF. For the CDR3, the DNA is TGTGCCAGCAGTGCACCGACAGGGGGGACCTACGAGCAGTACTTC.

The genes are TRBV27 and TRBJ1-1; D call uncertain. Trimming pared 3 bases from V and 2 bases from J, leaving 7 bases between. Looked up from germline, CDR1 is MNHEY and CDR2 is SMNVEV (reference sequence). The length of the CDR3 is 13 residues. CDR3 in amino acids: CASSFQINTEAFF. The CDR3, as DNA: TGTGCCAGCAGTTTCCAGATAAACACTGAAGCTTTCTTT.

This chain connects TRBV6-6 to TRBJ2-7; 7 bases align to TRBD1. The CDR3 totals 15 residues. V trimming: 5 bases; J trimming: 2 bases; junction bases outside the gene matches: 9. Germline CDR1 MNHNY, CDR2 SVGAGI (reference sequence). The CDR3 here is CASSLGQPLAYEQYF. CDR3 bases: TGTGCCAGCAGTCTGGGACAGCCCCTTGCCTACGAGCAGTACTTC.

This clone was counted a single time. As DNA, the CDR3 is TGTGCCAGTAGTAAAAGAGGGACTAGCGGCACAGATACGCAGTATTTT. Amino acids: CASSKRGTSGTDTQYF. The chain couples TRBV19 to TRBJ2-3, with 10 bases aligning to TRBD2. Germline CDR1 is LNHDA and CDR2 is SQIVND (reference sequence). V shed 4 bases and J 1 base; nucleotides not matched to a gene: 5. This CDR3 contains 16 residues.